This TCR beta chain appears in the sequencing data of a study of cytomegalovirus exposure and HLA in healthy donors (dated by TCRdb to 2015 to 2018). Concerning the study at large: An earlier analysis of approximately 550 of the donors reported about 250 Gb of sequence data and around 120 million unique TCR beta sequences from about 200 million T cells. Roughly 300 gigabases of sequencing data and around 85 million unique TCR sequences made up an early release that covered 500 to 700 HLA-typed donors. Of the roughly 400 genotyped donors, roughly 85% fell in the genetic ancestry cluster associated with self-reported Caucasian donors. The study aimed to test whether signatures of past pathogen exposure could be identified by cataloging public T cell receptors. The study profiled the T cell repertoires of under 850 subjects by immunosequencing and related them to cytomegalovirus serostatus. A separate validation cohort of approximately 130 different subjects was used in addition to the roughly 670-subject first cohort. High-throughput TCR immunosequencing, statistical association of individual TCRs with disease status, and machine learning were combined to predict cytomegalovirus infection status. A later analysis re-analyzed previously published TCR beta repertoires from 666 donors and added high-resolution HLA genotyping to study TCR occurrence patterns. Rather than drawing on any new phenotypic data, the later analysis identified candidate immune exposures from TCR beta sequences and the way those sequences occurred across donors. In an earlier analysis of several hundred of the donors, high-throughput TCR beta sequencing was used to judge whether each TCR beta V gene segment behaved as functional or pseudogenic. Donor age, sex, ethnicity and CMV serostatus were compiled together with the repertoire data. A later genetic analysis took genome-wide SNP genotypes for about 65% of the 666 donors and used that subset as a discovery cohort. All discovery cohort repertoires had been generated on a single sequencing platform. HLA typing included class I and class II loci at four-digit resolution. The number of typed donors differed by locus: roughly 620-640 for A, B, C, DRB1 and DQB1; roughly 510 for DQA1; 600 to 610 for DPA1; and some 450 for DPB1. About 5 DR-DQ haplotypes were handled as single units for association and clustering, since linkage in the cohort was strong. Among 350 to 400 genotyped donors of the cohort, an average of 235,054 unique TCR beta nucleotide sequences were sequenced per donor, around 20% of them non-productive. Broad study findings and their caveats: A later genetic analysis reported fewer N-insertions in productive TCRs among donors in an Asian-associated ancestry cluster than the approximately 700-donor mean. Compared with equally common non-associated chains, HLA-associated TCR beta chains in a later analysis were more clonally expanded and had lower generation probabilities. The authors suggested that the approach could potentially be generalized to other disease states and immunological phenotypes. The classifier was reported to diagnose cytomegalovirus status with high specificity and sensitivity in both the original and validation cohorts. While some public TCRs were present in many individuals, most TCR sequences turned up only very rarely across donors. A further reported finding was that TCR beta sequences accurately predicted the HLA-A and HLA-B alleles for most subjects in the first cohort. Because HLA typing was missing for some donors at each locus, association tests included only the typed subset. Only TCR beta chains were sequenced in this cohort, and the absence of alpha or paired-chain data limited detectable features. Linkage disequilibrium might explain the correlated functional status among segregating V segments, but an unknown experimental factor could not be ruled out. The study listed 164 TCR beta chains as associated with cytomegalovirus. Roughly uniform sequencing depth across donors was assumed in presence/absence analyses, although this assumption may not hold. Three of the identified cytomegalovirus-associated TCR beta chains were confirmed in vitro to be specific for cytomegalovirus antigens. The only immune exposure information available for the cohort was CMV serostatus. According to a later analysis, most CMV-associated TCR beta chains appeared to be HLA-restricted, and the HLA associations seemed to be driven largely by CMV exposure. According to a later analysis, TCR association rates differed among HLA loci, with DRB1 alleles showing the most associated TCRs and HLA-C alleles showing the fewest. Some IMGT-functional V segments, including TRBV6-2 and TRBV6-3, could not be told apart with the 87-base-pair reads, so those segments were excluded. An earlier analysis of around 600 of the donors showed that most TCR beta V segments appeared in productive rearrangements either about 87% or about 30% of the time, which broadly matched IMGT annotations. When HLA alleles, especially DR and DQ, strongly co-occurred, attributing TCR associations to individual alleles was difficult. In a later analysis, about 16,000 TCR beta sequences were associated with specific HLA alleles at a false discovery rate of 0.05. In a later genetic analysis, a missense DCLRE1C variant was associated with V-gene and J-gene trimming of TCR beta chains, and the association was replicated in an independent cohort. A cluster of highly shared sequence variants was judged likely to represent a technical artifact of the sequencing pipeline. Because counts were too low, some 17 rarely observed V segments, including chromosome 9 orphons, were excluded from the earlier analysis of under 650 of the donors. Several of the top co-occurrence clusters appeared to be linked to parvovirus B19, influenza, CMV and Epstein-Barr virus, according to a later analysis.

The cohort was made up of several hundred healthy bone marrow donors. At the time of sampling, every cohort member was nominally healthy, though immune exposures that went unrecorded were likely present. The donor was CMV seropositive and was included in the group of approximately 310 seropositive cohort members. A peripheral blood sample was collected from each donor, and TCR beta sequencing was performed on peripheral blood mononuclear cells. The Qiagen DNeasy Blood Extraction Kit was used to extract genomic DNA from the blood cell samples. In the germline V gene (reference sequence), CDR1 corresponds to LNHDA and CDR2 to SQIVND. From its cysteine to its phenylalanine, the CDR3 spans 16 amino acids. Just the 48-base CDR3 DNA is kept, in frame starting at base 1. Here V drops 5 bases and J drops 4 bases, and the junction holds 11 bases not matched to any gene. The library was made by the immunoSEQ multiplex PCR assay. For the multiplex PCR, a mixture combining 60 forward primers for TCR Vbeta segments and 13 reverse primers for TCR Jbeta segments was used. The CDR3 region of rearranged TCR beta genes was amplified from genomic DNA with a multiplex PCR assay. The amplified TCR beta libraries were sequenced on the Illumina HiSeq System as 87-base-pair reads. Concerning the study's data processing: Across the 500 to 700 repertoires, a later analysis counted approximately 83 million unique TCR beta chains, 8.5 million to 12 million of which were shared by at least two donors. Raw reads were error-corrected and collapsed into unique sequences by a nearest-neighbor algorithm in which closely related sequences were merged to remove PCR and sequencing errors. V, D and J gene segments were assigned by aligning CDR3 sequences to IMGT reference sequences. For a sequence to be retained, a match of at least six nucleotides to both a V gene segment and a J gene segment was required. Rearrangements were classified as productive when the CDR3 lacked stop codons and remained in frame with V and J, and all other rearrangements were classified as non-productive. Following IMGT convention, CDR3 was defined as the stretch from the second conserved V-encoded cysteine up to the conserved J-encoded phenylalanine. The earlier analysis of 450 to 750 of the donors excluded any sequence lacking an unambiguous match to a single V gene segment. In an earlier analysis of approximately 560 of the donors, a V segment was called functional when productive rearrangements were above 56.7%, and segregating when the standard deviation between donors exceeded 5%. A statistical classification framework was developed to diagnose cytomegalovirus status using the catalog of TCR beta chain sequences. In a later analysis, V and J genes were assigned by comparing TCR nucleotide sequences against IMGT/GENE-DB human TR gene sequences. In a later analysis, CDR3 sequences and most-parsimonious VDJ recombination scenarios were assigned using the TCRdist pipeline. In a later analysis, each TCR beta chain was defined by its CDR3 amino acid sequence together with its V-gene family, and reads without a unique V-gene family were excluded. To address suspected cross-contamination and a sequencing artifact, a later analysis removed 550 to 750 highly shared, low-generation-probability nucleotide sequences. In a later analysis, a clonal expansion index for each public chain was calculated from normalized within-repertoire ranks of inferred template counts. A later analysis computed generation probabilities with a VDJ recombination model fitted to out-of-frame rearrangements, and checked the results against IGoR. Hypergeometric tests were used in a later analysis to score TCR-TCR, TCR-HLA and TCR-CMV co-occurrence, with a repertoire-size bias correction applied to the TCR pairs. A later analysis estimated false discovery rates by permuting HLA or CMV assignments 20 times. In a later analysis, co-occurring TCRs were grouped with DBSCAN, and TCRdist sequence similarity was added when clustering was performed within HLA-allele-positive subsets. Co-occurrence clustering excluded repertoires with fewer than 30,000 or more than 120,000 public chains, plus five with anomalous nucleotide sharing. TCRdb's version of the immuneACCESS table is confined to in-frame rearrangements and falls short of the full clone set. An unresolved V gene accounts for under half of the shortfall where checked; the remainder is of unknown origin. V and J calls and clone size come straight from that table; D and trimming were deduced from the DNA. For this sample there are approximately 200,000 clones; over 70% appear just once. In total, the top ten clones hold 2.1% of the sample.

In regard to this clone: Which antigen it targets is not known. No much larger clone is present one base from it, and per-base qualities are unavailable.

The chain couples TRBV19 to TRBJ1-1; the junction holds 9 bases that match TRBD1. The sequenced sample was PBMCs. The clonotype originates from a young woman in good health and CMV-seropositive. For the CDR3, the sequence is CASSPRTGEEVTEAFF. The DNA sequence reads TGTGCCAGTAGTCCACGGACAGGGGAGGAGGTCACTGAAGCTTTCTTT.